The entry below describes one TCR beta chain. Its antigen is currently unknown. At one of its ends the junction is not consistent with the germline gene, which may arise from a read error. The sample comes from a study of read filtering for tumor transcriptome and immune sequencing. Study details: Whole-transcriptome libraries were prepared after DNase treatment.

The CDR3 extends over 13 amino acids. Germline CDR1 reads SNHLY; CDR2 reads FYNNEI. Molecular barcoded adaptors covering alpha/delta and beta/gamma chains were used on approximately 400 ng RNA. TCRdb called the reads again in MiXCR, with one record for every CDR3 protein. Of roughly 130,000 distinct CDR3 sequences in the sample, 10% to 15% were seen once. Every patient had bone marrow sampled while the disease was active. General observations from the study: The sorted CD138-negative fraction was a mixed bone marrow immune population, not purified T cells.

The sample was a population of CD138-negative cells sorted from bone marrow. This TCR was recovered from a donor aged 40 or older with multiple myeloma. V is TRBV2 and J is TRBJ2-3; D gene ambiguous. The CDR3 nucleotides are TGTGCCAGCAGTCCGGATAGCACAAATACGCAGTATTTT. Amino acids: CASSPDSTNTQYF.